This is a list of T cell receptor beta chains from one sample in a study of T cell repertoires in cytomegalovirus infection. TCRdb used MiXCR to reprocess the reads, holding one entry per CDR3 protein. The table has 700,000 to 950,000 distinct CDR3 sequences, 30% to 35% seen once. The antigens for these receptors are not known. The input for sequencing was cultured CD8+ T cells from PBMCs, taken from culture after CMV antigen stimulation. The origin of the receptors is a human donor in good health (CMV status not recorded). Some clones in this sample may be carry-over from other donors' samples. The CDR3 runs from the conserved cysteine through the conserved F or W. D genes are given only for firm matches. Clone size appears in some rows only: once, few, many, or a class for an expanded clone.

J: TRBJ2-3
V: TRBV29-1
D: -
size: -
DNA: TGCAGCGCCCAAAACCCGGGACAAAAGTCATATACGCAGTATTTT
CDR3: CSAQNPGQKSYTQYF

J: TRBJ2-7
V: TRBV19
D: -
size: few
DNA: TGTGCCAGTAGTATCTCCGTTAACCCCTACGAGCAGTACTTC
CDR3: CASSISVNPYEQYF

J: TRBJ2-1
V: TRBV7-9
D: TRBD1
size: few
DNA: TGTGCCAGCAGACCCGGACAGGGGAGTAATGAGCAGTTCTTC
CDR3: CASRPGQGSNEQFF

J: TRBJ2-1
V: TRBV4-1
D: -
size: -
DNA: TGCGCCAGCAGCCAAGGCAGGGGTGGCAATGAGCAGTTCTTC
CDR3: CASSQGRGGNEQFF

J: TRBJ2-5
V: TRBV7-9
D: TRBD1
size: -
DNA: TGTGCCAGCAGCCAGGACAGGGTGAGGGAGACCCAGTACTTC
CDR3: CASSQDRVRETQYF

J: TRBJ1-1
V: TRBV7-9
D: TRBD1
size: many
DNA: TGTGCCAGCAGCCCGACGGGACAGATGAACACTGAAGCTTTCTTT
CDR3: CASSPTGQMNTEAFF

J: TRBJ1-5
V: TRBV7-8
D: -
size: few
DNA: TGTGCCAGCAGCTTACGGGGCCCCCATCAGCCCCAGCATTTT
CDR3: CASSLRGPHQPQHF

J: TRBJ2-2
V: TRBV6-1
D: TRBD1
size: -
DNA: TGTGCCCACTCGGACAGGGTCAACACCGGGGAGCTGTTTTTT
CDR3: CAHSDRVNTGELFF

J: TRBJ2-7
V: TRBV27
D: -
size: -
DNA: TGTGCCAGCAGTTTCGGCGGGTATTCCTACGAGCAGTACTTC
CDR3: CASSFGGYSYEQYF

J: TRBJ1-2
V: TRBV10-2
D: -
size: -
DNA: TGCGCCAGCAGTCGTGACACCCTCTATGGCTACACCTTC
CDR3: CASSRDTLYGYTF

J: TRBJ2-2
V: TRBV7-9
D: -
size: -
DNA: TGTGCCAGCAGCTTAGCGGCAGGGTACACCGGGGAGCTGTTTTTT
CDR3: CASSLAAGYTGELFF

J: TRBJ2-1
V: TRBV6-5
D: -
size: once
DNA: TGTGCCAGCAGTCCAGGGTATGGGCAGTTCTTC
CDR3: CASSPGYGQFF

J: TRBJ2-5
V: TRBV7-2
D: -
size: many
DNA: TGTGCCAGCAGCTTAGCGGTGAGGGGCGTGGAGACCCAGTACTTC
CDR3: CASSLAVRGVETQYF

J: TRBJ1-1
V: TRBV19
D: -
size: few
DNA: TGTGCCAGTAGTGACAGCGTGAACACTGAAGCTTTCTTT
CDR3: CASSDSVNTEAFF

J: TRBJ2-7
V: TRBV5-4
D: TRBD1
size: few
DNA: TGTGCCAGCAGCCCCCGCAAGGGACAGGGCGGTAGGTACGAGCAGTACTTC
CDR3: CASSPRKGQGGRYEQYF

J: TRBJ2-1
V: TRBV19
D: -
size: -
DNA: TGTGCCAGTAGCCCTTTACCTGGGACACCCTACAATGAGCAGTTCTTC
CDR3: CASSPLPGTPYNEQFF

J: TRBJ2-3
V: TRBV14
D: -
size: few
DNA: TGTGCCAGCAGCCTCGCCGGGACTCTTAGCACAGATACGCAGTATTTT
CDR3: CASSLAGTLSTDTQYF

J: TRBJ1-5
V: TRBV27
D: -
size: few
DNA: TGTGCCAGCAGTTTAATAGGCGATCAGCCCCAGCATTTT
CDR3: CASSLIGDQPQHF